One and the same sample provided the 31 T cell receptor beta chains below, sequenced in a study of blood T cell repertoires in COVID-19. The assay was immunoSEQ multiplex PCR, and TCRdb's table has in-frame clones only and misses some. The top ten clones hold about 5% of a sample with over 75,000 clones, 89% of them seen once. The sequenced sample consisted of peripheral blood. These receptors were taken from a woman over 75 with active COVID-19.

The DNA of the CDR3 is TGTGCCAGCAGGAGTCCGGGACAGGTGTTAGGCGGGAGAGAGTACTACGAGCAGTACTTC. It encodes CASRSPGQVLGGREYYEQYF. The rearrangement uses TRBV28 and TRBJ2-7, with D possibly matching TRBD1 (8 bases). The CDR3 has 20 amino acids. The germline V gene has CDR1 MDHEN and CDR2 SYDVKM. V was shortened by 6 bases and J by 3 bases, with 33 bases between the two germline ends.

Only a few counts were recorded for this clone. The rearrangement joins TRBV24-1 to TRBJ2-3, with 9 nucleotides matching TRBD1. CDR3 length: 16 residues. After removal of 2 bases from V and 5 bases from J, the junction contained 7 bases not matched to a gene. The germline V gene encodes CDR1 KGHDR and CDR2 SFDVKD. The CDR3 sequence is CATSDYRGRRRDTQYF. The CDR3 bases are TGTGCCACCAGTGATTACAGGGGGCGACGTAGAGATACGCAGTATTTT.

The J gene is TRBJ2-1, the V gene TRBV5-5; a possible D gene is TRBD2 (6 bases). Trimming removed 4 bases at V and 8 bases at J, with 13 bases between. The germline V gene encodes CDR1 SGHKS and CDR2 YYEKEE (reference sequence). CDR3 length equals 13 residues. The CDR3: CASSPLGGYEQFF. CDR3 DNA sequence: TGTGCCAGCAGCCCGCTCGGGGGTTATGAGCAGTTCTTC.

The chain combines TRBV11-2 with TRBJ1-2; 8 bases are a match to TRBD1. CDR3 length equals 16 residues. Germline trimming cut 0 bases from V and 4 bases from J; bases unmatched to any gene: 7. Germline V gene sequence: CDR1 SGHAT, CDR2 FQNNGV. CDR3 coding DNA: TGTGCCAGCAGCTTAGACCGCCCAGGACAGGGCTATGGCTACACCTTC. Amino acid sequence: CASSLDRPGQGYGYTF.

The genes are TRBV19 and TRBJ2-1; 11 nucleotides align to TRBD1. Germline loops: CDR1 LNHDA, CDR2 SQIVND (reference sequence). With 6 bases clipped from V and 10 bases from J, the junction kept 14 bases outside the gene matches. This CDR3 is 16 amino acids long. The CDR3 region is CASSSLRDRGFREQFF. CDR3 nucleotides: TGTGCCAGTAGCTCCCTCCGGGACAGGGGGTTTCGAGAGCAGTTCTTC.

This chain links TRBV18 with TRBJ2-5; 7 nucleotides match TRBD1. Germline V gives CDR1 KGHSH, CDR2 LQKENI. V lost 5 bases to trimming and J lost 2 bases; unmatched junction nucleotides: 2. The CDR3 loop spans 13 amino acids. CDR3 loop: CASSKDRQETQYF. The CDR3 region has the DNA TGTGCCAGCTCAAAGGACAGGCAAGAGACCCAGTACTTC.

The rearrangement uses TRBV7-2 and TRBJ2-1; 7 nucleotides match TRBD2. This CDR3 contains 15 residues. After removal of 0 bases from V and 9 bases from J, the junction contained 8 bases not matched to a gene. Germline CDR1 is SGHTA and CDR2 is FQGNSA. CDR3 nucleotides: TGTGCCAGCAGCTTAGCCCGGCGGGAGTTAGGTGAGCAGTTCTTC. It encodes CASSLARRELGEQFF.

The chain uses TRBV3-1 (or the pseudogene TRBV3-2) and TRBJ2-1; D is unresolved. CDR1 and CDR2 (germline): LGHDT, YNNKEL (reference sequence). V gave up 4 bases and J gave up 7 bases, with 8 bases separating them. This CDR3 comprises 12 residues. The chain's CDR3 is CASSPRLNEQFF. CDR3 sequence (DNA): TGTGCCAGCAGCCCCCGGTTGAATGAGCAGTTCTTC.

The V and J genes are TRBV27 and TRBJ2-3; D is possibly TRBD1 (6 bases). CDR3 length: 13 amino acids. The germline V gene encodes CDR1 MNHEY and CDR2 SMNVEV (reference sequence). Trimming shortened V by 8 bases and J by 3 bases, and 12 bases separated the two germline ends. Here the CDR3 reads CASQRTDTDTQYF. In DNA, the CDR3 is TGTGCCAGCCAGAGGACAGATACAGATACGCAGTATTTT.

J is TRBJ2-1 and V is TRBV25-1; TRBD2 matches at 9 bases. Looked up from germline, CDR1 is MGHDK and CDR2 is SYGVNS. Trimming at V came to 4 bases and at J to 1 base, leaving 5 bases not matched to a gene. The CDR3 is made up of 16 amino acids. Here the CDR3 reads CASSGFTSGSYNEQFF. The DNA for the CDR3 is TGTGCCAGCAGTGGGTTTACTAGCGGGTCCTACAATGAGCAGTTCTTC.

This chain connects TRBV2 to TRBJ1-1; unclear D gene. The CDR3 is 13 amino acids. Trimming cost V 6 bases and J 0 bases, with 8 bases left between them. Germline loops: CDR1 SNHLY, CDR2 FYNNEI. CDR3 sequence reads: CASSREMNTEAFF. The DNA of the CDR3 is TGTGCCAGCAGCCGAGAGATGAACACTGAAGCTTTCTTT.

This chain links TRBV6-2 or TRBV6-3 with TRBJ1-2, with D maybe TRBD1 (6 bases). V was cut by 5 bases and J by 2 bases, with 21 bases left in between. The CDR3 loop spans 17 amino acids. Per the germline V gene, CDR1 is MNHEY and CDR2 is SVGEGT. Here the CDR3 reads CASSQGTQGWRNYGYTF. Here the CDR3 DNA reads TGTGCCAGCAGTCAGGGGACCCAGGGATGGCGGAACTATGGCTACACCTTC.

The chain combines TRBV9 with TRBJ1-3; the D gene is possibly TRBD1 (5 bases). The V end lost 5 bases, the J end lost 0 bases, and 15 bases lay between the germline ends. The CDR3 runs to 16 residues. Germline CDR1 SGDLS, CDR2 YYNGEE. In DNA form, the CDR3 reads TGTGCCAGCAGTTATTCGGTAGGGGCCTCTGGAAACACCATATATTTT. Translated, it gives CASSYSVGASGNTIYF.

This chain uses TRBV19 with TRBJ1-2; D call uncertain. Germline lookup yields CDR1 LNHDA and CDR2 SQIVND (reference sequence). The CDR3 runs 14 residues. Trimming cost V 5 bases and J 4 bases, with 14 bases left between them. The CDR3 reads CASSPLADPYGYTF. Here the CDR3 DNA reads TGTGCCAGTAGTCCGCTGGCGGATCCCTATGGCTACACCTTC.

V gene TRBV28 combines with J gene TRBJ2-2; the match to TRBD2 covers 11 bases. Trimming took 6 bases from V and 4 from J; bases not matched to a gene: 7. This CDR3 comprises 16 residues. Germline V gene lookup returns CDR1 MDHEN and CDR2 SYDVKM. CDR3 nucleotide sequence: TGTGCCAGCAGCCAAACTAGCGGGAGAGGCACCGGGGAGCTGTTTTTT. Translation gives CASSQTSGRGTGELFF.

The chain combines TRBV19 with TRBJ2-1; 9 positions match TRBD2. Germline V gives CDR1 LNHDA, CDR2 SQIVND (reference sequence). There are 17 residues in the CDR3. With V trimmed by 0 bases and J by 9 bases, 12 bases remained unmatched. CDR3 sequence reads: CASSIDLLAGWGGEQFF. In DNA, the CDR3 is TGTGCCAGTAGTATAGATCTGCTAGCGGGATGGGGGGGTGAGCAGTTCTTC.

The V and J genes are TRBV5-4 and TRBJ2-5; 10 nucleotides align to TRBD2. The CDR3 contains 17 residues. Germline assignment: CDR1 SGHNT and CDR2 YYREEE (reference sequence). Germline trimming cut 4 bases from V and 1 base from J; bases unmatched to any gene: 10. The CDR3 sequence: CASSRTGTSVVQETQYF. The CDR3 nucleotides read TGTGCCAGCAGCAGAACCGGGACTAGCGTGGTCCAAGAGACCCAGTACTTC.

In DNA form, the CDR3 reads TGTGCCAGCAGCATGTGGGCTAGCGGGGGAGGGGCGGGGGTTGCTGAGCAGTTCTTC. It specifies CASSMWASGGGAGVAEQFF. The J gene is TRBJ2-1, the V gene TRBV7-9; 10 bases are a match to TRBD2. Germline V lookup: CDR1 SEHNR, CDR2 FQNEAQ (reference sequence). This CDR3 has 19 amino acids. The V gene end was trimmed by 5 bases and the J gene end by 9 bases; junction bases not matched to a gene: 22.

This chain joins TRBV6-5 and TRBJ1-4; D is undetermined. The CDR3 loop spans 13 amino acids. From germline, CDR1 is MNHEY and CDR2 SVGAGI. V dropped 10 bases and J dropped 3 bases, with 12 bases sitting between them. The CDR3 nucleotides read TGTGCCACCGGTATTTTCTCTAATGAAAAACTGTTTTTT. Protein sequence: CATGIFSNEKLFF.

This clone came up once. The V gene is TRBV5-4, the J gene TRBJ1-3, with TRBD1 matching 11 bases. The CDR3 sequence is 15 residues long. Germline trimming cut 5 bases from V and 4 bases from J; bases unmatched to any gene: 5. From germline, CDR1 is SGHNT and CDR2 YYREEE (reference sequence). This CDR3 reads CASSSGTGGGNTIYF. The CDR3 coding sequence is TGTGCCAGCAGTTCCGGGACAGGGGGGGGAAACACCATATATTTT.

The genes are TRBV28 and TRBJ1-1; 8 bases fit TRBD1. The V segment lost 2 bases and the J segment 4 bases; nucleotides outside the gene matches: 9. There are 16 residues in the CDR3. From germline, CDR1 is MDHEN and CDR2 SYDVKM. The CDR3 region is CASSLAGRGLSTEAFF. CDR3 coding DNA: TGTGCCAGCAGTTTAGCGGGCAGGGGGCTGAGCACTGAAGCTTTCTTT.

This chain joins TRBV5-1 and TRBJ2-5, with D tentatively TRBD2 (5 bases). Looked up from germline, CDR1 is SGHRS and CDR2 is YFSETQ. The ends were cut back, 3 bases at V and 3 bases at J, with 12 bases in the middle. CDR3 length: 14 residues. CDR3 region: CASSSRGLEETQYF. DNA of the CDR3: TGCGCCAGCAGCTCAAGAGGGTTGGAAGAGACCCAGTACTTC.

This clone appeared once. CDR3 sequence (DNA): TGTGCCAGCAGTCCGCCTCCGGGACTGAGGATGGGCATGGTCCAGCATTTT. It specifies CASSPPPGLRMGMVQHF. The rearrangement joins TRBV28 to TRBJ1-5; tentatively, D is TRBD1 (5 bases). CDR1 is MDHEN and CDR2 is SYDVKM in the germline V gene. The CDR3 extends over 17 amino acids. The germline V and J ends were trimmed by 5 bases and 12 bases, with 29 bases remaining between them. Complete variable domain (other parts from reference TRBV28 and TRBJ1-5): DVKVTQSSRYLVKRTGEKVFLECVQDMDHENMFWYRQDPGLGLRLIYFSYDVKMKEKGDIPEGYSVSREKKERFSLILESASTNQTSMYLCASSPPPGLRMGMVQHFGDGTRLSIL.

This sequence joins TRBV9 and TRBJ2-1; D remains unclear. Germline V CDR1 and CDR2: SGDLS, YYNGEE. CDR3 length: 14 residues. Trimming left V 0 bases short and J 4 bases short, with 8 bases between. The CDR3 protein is CASSVAGDYNEQFF. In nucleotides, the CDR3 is TGTGCCAGCAGCGTAGCTGGAGATTACAATGAGCAGTTCTTC.

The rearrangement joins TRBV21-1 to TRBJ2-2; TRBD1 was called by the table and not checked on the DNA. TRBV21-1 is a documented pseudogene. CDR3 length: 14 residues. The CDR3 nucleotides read TGTGCCAGCAGCAAGAGAGGGGGCACCGGGGAGCTGTTTTTT. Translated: CASSKRGGTGELFF.

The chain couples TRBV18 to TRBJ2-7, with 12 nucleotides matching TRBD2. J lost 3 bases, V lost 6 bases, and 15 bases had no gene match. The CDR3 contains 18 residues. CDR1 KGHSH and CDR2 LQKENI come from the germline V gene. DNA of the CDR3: TGTGCCAGCTCGTCTAATTTAGGGCAGACTAGCGGGAGCTACGAGCAGTACTTC. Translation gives CASSSNLGQTSGSYEQYF.

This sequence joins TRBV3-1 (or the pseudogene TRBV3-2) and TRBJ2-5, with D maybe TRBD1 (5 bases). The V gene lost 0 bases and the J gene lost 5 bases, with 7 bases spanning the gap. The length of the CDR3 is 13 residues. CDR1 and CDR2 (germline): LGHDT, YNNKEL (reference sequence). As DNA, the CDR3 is TGTGCCAGCAGCCAAGATCAGGGTGAGACCCAGTACTTC. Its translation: CASSQDQGETQYF.

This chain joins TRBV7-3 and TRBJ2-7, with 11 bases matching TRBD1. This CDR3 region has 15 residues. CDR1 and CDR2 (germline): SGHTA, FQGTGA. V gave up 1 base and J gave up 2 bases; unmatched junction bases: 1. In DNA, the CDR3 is TGTGCCAGCAGCTTAAAGGGACAGGGGGCCTACGAGCAGTACTTC. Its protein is CASSLKGQGAYEQYF.

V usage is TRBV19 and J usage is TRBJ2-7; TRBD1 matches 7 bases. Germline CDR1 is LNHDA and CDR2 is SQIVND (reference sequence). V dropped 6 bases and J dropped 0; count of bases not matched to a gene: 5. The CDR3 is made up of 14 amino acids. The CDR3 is CASSSRDSSYEQYF. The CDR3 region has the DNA TGTGCCAGTAGCTCCCGGGACAGCTCCTACGAGCAGTACTTC.

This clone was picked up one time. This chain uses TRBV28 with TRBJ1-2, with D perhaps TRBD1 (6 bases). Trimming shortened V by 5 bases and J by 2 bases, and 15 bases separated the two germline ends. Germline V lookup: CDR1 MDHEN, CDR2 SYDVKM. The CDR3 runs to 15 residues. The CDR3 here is CASSPYSTGNYGYTF. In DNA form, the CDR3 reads TGTGCCAGCAGTCCGTACTCGACAGGAAACTATGGCTACACCTTC.

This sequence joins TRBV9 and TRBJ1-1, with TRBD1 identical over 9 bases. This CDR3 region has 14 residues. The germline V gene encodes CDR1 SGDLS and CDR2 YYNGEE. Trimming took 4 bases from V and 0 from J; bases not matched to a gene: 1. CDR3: CASSRDRVNTEAFF. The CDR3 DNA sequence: TGTGCCAGCAGCAGGGACAGGGTGAACACTGAAGCTTTCTTT.